This T cell receptor (beta chain) was sequenced for a study of T cells in localized non-small cell lung cancer. Germline CDR1 and CDR2: SGHRS and YFSETQ. The CDR3 contains 15 residues. The J segment lost 5 bases and the V segment lost 4 bases, leaving 8 bases of the junction unmatched. Findings and caveats of the study: Uninvolved adjacent lung had more T cell clonality than any other tissue, topping tumor. Longer overall survival was associated with a higher density of T cells in the blood. Adjacent lung was found to contain a median about 50 of the top 100 tumor clones.

Generated by immunoSEQ multiplex PCR, the TCRdb table keeps only in-frame clones and is missing some. The table includes some 6,700 clones, over 12% detected once. Nonneoplastic adjacent lung devoid of atypia was obtained no less than 2 cm from the tumor margin. With regard to this clone: Its antigen is currently unknown.

V usage is TRBV5-1 and J usage is TRBJ1-1, with 10 positions matching TRBD1. Here the sequenced sample was normal lung tissue next to the tumor, taken before any cancer treatment. The TCR was taken from a male donor aged 60 or over with stage II squamous cell lung carcinoma. For the CDR3, the DNA is TGCGCCAGCAGCACTGGACAGGGGGTAGGGACTGAAGCTTTCTTT. This gives the protein CASSTGQGVGTEAFF.